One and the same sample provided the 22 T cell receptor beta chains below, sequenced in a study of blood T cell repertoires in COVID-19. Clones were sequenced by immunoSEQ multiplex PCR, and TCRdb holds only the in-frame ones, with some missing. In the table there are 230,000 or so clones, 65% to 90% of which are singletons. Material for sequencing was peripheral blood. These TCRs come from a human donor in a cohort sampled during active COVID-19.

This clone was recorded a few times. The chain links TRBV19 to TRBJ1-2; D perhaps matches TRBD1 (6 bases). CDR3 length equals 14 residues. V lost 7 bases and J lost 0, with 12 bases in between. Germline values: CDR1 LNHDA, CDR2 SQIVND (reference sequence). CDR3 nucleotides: TGTGCCAGTACTAAGACAGGCACTAACTATGGCTACACCTTC. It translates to CASTKTGTNYGYTF.

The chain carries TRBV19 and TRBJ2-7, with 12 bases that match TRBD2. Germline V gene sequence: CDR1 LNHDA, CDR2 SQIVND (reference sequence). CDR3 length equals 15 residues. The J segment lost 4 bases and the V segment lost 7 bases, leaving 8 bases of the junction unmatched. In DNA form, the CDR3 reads TGTGCCAGTAAGATGACTAGCGGGAGTCTATACGAGCAGTACTTC. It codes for CASKMTSGSLYEQYF.

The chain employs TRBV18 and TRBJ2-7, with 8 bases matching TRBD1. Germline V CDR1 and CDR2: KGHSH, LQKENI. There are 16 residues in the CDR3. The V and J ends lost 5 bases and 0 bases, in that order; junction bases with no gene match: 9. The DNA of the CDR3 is TGTGCCAGCTCATCAGAGGTGACAGGGGACTCCTACGAGCAGTACTTC. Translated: CASSSEVTGDSYEQYF.

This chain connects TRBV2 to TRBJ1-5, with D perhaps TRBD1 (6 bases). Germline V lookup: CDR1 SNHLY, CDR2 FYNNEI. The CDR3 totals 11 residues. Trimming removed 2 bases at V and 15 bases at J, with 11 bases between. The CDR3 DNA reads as TGTGCCAGCAGTGAACAGGGGTCCCCGCATTTT. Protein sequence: CASSEQGSPHF.

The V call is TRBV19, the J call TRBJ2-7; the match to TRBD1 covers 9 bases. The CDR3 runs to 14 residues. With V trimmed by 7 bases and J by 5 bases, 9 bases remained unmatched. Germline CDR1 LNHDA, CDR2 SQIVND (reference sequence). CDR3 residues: CASTPGQGLHEQYF. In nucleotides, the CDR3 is TGTGCCAGTACCCCGGGACAGGGTCTCCACGAGCAGTACTTC.

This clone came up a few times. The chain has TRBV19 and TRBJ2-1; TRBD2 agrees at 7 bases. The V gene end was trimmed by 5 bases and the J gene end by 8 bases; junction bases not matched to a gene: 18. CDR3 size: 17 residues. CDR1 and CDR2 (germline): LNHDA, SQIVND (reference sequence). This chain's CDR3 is CASSSVLAEWASDEQFF. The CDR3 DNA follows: TGTGCCAGTAGTTCAGTCCTAGCGGAGTGGGCCAGCGATGAGCAGTTCTTC.

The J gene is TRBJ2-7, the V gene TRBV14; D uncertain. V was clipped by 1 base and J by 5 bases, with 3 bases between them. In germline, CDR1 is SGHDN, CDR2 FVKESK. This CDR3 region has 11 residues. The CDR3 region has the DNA TGTGCCAGCAGCCAAGTTAACGAGCAGTACTTC. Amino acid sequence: CASSQVNEQYF.

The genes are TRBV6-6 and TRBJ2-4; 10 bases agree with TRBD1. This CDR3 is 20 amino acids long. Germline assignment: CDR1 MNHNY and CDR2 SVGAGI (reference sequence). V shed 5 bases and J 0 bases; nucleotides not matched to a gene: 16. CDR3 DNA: TGTGCCAGCAGTCGCCGGACAGGGGGGTCCCTAGATCTAGCCAAAAACATTCAGTACTTC. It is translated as CASSRRTGGSLDLAKNIQYF.

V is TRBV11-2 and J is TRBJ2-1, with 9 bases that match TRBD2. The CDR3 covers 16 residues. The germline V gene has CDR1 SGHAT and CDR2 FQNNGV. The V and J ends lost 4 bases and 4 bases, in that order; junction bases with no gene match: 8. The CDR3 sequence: CASSSLSGRIYNEQFF. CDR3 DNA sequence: TGTGCCAGCAGCTCCCTAAGCGGGAGGATTTACAATGAGCAGTTCTTC.

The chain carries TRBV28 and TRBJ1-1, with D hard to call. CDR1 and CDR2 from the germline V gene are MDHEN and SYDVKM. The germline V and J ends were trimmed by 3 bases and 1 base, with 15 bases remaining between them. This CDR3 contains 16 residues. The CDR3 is CASSLRAGLSNTEAFF. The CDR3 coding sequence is TGTGCCAGCAGTTTGAGGGCAGGCTTGTCGAACACTGAAGCTTTCTTT.

CDR3 in DNA: TGTGCCAGCAGCCAAGACCCTAGCGGGAGGCTCGAGCAGTACTTC. Translating it yields CASSQDPSGRLEQYF. This sequence joins TRBV3-1 (or the pseudogene TRBV3-2) and TRBJ2-7; 11 bases align to TRBD2. Germline V lookup: CDR1 LGHDT, CDR2 YNNKEL (reference sequence). There are 15 residues in the CDR3. The trim removed 0 bases at V and 6 bases at J, leaving 4 bases unmatched.

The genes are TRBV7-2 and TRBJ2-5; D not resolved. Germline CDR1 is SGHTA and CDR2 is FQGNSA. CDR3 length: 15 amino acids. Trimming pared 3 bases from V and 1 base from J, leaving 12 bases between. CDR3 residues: CASSFRRSFQETQYF. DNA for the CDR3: TGTGCCAGCAGCTTTAGAAGATCGTTCCAAGAGACCCAGTACTTC.

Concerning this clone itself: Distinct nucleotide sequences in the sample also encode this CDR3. The DNA of the CDR3 is TGTGCCAGTAGTTTATTAATGAACACTGAAGCTTTCTTT. It encodes CASSLLMNTEAFF. This sequence joins TRBV19 and TRBJ1-1; D not resolved. The germline CDR1 and CDR2 sequences are LNHDA and SQIVND (reference sequence). Trimming removed 5 bases from V and 0 bases from J, with 7 bases in between. The CDR3 has 13 residues. Together with reference TRBV19 and TRBJ1-1, the CDR3 gives the full variable domain: DGGITQSPKYLFRKEGQNVTLSCEQNLNHDAMYWYRQDPGQGLRLIYYSQIVNDFQKGDIAEGYSVSREKKESFPLTVTSAQKNPTAFYLCASSLLMNTEAFFGQGTRLTVV.

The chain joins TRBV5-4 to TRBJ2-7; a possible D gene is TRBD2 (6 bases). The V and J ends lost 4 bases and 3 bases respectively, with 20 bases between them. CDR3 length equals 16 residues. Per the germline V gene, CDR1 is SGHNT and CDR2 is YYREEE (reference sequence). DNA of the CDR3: TGTGCCAGCAGCCCCCGGGGGACGTTTGGGGACTACGAGCAGTACTTC. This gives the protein CASSPRGTFGDYEQYF.

Here the CDR3 DNA reads TGCGCCAGCAGCCAAGAACGGCAGGGCCTTAACTATGGCTACACCTTC. Translated, it gives CASSQERQGLNYGYTF. The rearrangement joins TRBV4-3 to TRBJ1-2; TRBD1 might be the D (5 bases). The CDR3 runs to 16 residues. Germline CDR1 and CDR2: LGHNA and YSLEER. The ends were cut back, 0 bases at V and 1 base at J, with 12 bases in the middle.

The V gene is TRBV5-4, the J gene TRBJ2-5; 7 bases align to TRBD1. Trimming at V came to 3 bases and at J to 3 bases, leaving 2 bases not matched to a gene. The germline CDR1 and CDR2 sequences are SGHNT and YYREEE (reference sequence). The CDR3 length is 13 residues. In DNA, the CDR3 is TGTGCCAGCAGCTGGACAGGAGAAGAGACCCAGTACTTC. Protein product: CASSWTGEETQYF.

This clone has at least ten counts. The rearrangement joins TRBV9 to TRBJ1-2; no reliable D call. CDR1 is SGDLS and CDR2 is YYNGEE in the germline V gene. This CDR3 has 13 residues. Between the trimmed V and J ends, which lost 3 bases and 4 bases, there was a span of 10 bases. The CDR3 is CASSAGEGYGYTF. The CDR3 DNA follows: TGTGCCAGCAGCGCCGGGGAAGGCTATGGCTACACCTTC.

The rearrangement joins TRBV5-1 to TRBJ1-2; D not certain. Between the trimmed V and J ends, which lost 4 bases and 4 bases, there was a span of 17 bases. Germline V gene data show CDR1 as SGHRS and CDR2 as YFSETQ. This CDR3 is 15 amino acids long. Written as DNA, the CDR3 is TGCGCCAGCAGCCCTACCACGGGGTTTTCCTATGGCTACACCTTC. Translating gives CASSPTTGFSYGYTF.

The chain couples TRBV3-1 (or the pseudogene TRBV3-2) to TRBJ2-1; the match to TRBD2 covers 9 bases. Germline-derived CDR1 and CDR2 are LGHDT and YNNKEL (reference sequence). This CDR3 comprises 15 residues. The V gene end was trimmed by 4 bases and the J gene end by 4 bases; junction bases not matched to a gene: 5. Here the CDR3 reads CASSPKREDYNEQFF. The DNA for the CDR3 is TGTGCCAGCAGCCCCAAGCGGGAGGATTACAATGAGCAGTTCTTC.

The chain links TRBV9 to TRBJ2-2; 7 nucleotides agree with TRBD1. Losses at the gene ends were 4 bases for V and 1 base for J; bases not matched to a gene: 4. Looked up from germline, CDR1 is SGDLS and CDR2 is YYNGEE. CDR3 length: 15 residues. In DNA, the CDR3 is TGTGCCAGCAGCAAAAGGACAGGGAACACCGGGGAGCTGTTTTTT. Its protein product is CASSKRTGNTGELFF. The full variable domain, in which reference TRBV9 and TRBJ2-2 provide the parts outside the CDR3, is DSGVTQTPKHLITATGQRVTLRCSPRSGDLSVYWYQQSLDQGLQFLIQYYNGEERAKGNILERFSAQQFPDLHSELNLSSLELGDSALYFCASSKRTGNTGELFFGEGSRLTVL.

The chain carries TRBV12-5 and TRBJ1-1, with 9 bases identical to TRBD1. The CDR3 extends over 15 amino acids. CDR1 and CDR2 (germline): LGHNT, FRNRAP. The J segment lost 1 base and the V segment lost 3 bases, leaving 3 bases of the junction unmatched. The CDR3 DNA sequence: TGTGCTAGTGGTTTAACAGGGGGCGCGAACACTGAAGCTTTCTTT. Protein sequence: CASGLTGGANTEAFF. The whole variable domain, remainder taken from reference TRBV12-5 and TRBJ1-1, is DARVTQTPRHKVTEMGQEVTMRCQPILGHNTVFWYRQTMMQGLELLAYFRNRAPLDDSGMPKDRFSAEMPDATLATLKIQPSEPRDSAVYFCASGLTGGANTEAFFGQGTRLTVV.

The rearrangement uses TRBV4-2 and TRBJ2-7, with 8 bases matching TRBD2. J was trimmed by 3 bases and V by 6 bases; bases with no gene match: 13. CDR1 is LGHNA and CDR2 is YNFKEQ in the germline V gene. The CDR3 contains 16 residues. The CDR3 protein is CASSLAGLTMNYEQYF. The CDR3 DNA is TGTGCCAGCAGTCTAGCGGGCCTAACCATGAACTACGAGCAGTACTTC.